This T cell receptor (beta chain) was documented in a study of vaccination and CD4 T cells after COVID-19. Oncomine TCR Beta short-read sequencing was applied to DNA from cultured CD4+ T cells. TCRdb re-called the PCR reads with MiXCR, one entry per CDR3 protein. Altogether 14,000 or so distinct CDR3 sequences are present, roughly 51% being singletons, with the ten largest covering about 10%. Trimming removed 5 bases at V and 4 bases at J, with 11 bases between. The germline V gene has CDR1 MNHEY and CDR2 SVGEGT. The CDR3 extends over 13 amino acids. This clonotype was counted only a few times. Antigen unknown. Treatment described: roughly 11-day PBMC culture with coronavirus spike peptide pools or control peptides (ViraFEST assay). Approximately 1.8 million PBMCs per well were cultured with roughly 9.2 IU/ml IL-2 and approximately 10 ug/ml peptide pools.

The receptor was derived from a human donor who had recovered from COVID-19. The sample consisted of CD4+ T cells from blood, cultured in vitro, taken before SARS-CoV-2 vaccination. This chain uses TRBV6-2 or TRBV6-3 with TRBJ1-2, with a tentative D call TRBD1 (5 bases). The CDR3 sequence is CASSVRVAYGYTF. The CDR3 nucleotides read TGTGCCAGCAGTGTCAGGGTCGCCTATGGCTACACCTTC.